The subject of this entry is one TCR beta chain. Its antigen is still unknown. This sample stems from a study of T-cell reconstitution after alpha-beta-depleted transplantation in children. Preparation of the TCRbeta library was carried out with unique molecular identifiers. TCRdb redid the calling of the PCR reads with MiXCR, one entry per CDR3 protein. The table records fewer than 450,000 distinct CDR3 sequences, around 16% of them present only once. Findings of the study overall: At one year after transplant, newly produced T cells mostly accounted for T-cell counts and diversity. Some patients' high day-60 TCRbeta diversity was traced to surviving recipient T cells and thymic progenitors. By about two months after transplant, alpha-beta T cells reportedly arose from several hundred graft clones that had expanded.

The CDR3 spans 16 residues. The germline gives CDR1 SGHRS, CDR2 YFSETQ. V shed 4 bases and J 4 bases; nucleotides not matched to a gene: 13. Sequencing was performed on PBMCs, mostly from graft donor cells, taken 360 days after TCRalphabeta/CD19-depleted stem cell transplant. The V call is TRBV5-1, the J call TRBJ1-2; 7 positions agree with TRBD1. The sequence derives from a male patient between 2 and 15 years old who had a stem cell transplant for acute lymphoblastic leukemia, so the T cells may come from the graft donor. CDR3 loop: CASSREGAPSFYGYTF. As DNA, the CDR3 is TGCGCCAGCAGCCGGGAGGGGGCCCCAAGCTTCTATGGCTACACCTTC.